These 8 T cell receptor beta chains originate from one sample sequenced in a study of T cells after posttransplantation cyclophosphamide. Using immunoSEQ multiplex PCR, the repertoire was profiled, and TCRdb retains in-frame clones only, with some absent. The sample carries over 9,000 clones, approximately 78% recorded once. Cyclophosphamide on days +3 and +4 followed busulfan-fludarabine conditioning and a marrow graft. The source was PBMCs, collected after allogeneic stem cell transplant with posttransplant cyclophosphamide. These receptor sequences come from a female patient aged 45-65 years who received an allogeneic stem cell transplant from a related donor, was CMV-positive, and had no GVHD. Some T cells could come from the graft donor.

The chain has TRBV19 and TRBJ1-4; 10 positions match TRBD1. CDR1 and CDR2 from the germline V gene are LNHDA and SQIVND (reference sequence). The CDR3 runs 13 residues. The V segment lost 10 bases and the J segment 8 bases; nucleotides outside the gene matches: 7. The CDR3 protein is CATDRGLREKLFF. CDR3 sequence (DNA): TGTGCCACCGACAGGGGGCTAAGGGAAAAACTGTTTTTT.

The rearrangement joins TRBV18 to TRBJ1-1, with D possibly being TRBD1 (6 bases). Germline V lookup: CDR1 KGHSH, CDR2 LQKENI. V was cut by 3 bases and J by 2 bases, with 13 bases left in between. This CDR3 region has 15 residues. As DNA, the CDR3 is TGTGCCAGCTCACCGAATTCAGGGGCAAACACTGAAGCTTTCTTT. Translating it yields CASSPNSGANTEAFF.

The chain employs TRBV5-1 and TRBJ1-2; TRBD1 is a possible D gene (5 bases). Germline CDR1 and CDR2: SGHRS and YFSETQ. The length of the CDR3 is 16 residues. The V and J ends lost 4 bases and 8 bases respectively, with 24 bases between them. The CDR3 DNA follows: TGCGCCAGCAGCCATGGCAGCCCATCTTCCCCAGGGGGCTACACCTTC. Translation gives CASSHGSPSSPGGYTF.

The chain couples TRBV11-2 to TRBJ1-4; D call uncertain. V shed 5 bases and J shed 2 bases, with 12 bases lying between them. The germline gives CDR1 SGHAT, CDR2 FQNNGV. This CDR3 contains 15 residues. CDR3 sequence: CASSLLRRTNEKLFF. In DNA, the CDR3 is TGTGCCAGCAGCCTCCTCAGGAGGACTAATGAAAAACTGTTTTTT.

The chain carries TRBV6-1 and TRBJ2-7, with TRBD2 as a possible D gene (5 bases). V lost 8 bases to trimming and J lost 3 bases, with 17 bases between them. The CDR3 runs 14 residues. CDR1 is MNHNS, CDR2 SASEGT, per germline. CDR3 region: CASRARGLIYEQYF. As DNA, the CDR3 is TGTGCCAGCCGGGCGCGAGGGCTTATCTACGAGCAGTACTTC.

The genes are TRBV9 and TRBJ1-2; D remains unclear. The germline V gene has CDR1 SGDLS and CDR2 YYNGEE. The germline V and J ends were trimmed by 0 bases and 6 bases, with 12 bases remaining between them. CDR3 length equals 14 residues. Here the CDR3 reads CASSVVNTLNGYTF. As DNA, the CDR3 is TGTGCCAGCAGCGTAGTGAACACCTTAAATGGCTACACCTTC.

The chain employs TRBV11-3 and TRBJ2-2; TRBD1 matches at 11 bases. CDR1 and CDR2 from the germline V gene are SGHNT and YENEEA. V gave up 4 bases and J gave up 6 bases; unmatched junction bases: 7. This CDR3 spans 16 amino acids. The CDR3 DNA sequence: TGTGCCAGCAGCTCCCAGAGGGACAGGGGGGCCGGGGAGCTGTTTTTT. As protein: CASSSQRDRGAGELFF.

CDR3 sequence (DNA): TGTGCCAGTAAGGTTAGCGGGGAGTTAACAGATACGCAGTATTTT. Protein product: CASKVSGELTDTQYF. The V gene is TRBV19, the J gene TRBJ2-3; TRBD2 matches 8 bases. CDR3 size: 15 residues. Germline V gene data show CDR1 as LNHDA and CDR2 as SQIVND (reference sequence). The ends lost 7 bases at V and 3 bases at J; junction bases unmatched: 9.